This T cell receptor beta chain was captured in a study of spatial heterogeneity in lung cancer (dated by TCRdb to about 2019). With regard to the full study: The donors were 70 or so patients from the lung TRACERx cohort who had early-stage, untreated non-small cell lung cancer. TCR repertoire features were related to nonsynonymous mutation counts determined by whole-exome sequencing of tumor tissue. Beta-chain transcripts were consistently detected in greater numbers than alpha-chain transcripts, which likely reflected higher beta-chain transcript abundance. In the raw uncorrected reads, each unique combination of TCR and UMI appeared more than ten times on average. TCR alpha and beta repertoires were quantitatively compared across multiple tumor regions, matched nontumor lung and blood in non-small cell lung cancer. Follow-up PBMC samples were sequenced whenever available, and the median time to follow-up was 2 to 3 years after resection. Both alpha and beta chains were TCR-sequenced in samples taken at surgery, namely 220 tumor regions, around 61 matched nontumor lung samples and just over 55 PBMC samples. Beyond this particular receptor, the publication reports: Ubiquitous expanded tumor TCRs were detected in blood more often at tumor resection than at routine follow-up. Comparisons of baseline and follow-up blood repertoires included only 15 or so patients. Confirming at a functional level the hypothesis that regional TCRs recognize regional mutations was considered to require additional single-cell paired TCR alpha and beta sequencing.

V lost 7 bases and J lost 4 bases; the stretch between them is 13 bases long. The CDR3 spans 12 residues, from the cysteine through the phenylalanine. Only the CDR3 part of the read is kept: 36 bases, read in frame from the first base. As encoded in the germline V gene, CDR1 is SQVTM while CDR2 is ANQGSEA. Explained via the paper, the time point label denotes: blood at routine non-recurrence follow-up after resection. For TCR sequencing, whole RNA was extracted from tumor and nontumor lung tissue, or from cryopreserved PBMC samples, and no cell sorting was done. Only patients with enough RNA available from two or more tumor regions were chosen for TCR sequencing. About this clonotype itself: The specificity of this receptor is unknown. No much larger clone exists at a distance of one base, and base qualities are not known.

The library was built by means of 5' RACE. The sequencer listed for this sample is NextSeq 500. In the TCR library protocol, a unique molecular identifier was attached to each TCR cDNA molecule so that PCR and sequencing errors could be corrected. Turning to the authors' computational methods: Decombinator tools were used for TCR identification, UMI-based error correction and CDR3 extraction. TCRs above a frequency of 2 per 1,000, corresponding to the top 1% of the tumor frequency distribution, were defined as expanded. Each repertoire was subsampled 100 times to 5,000 TCRs, after which Renyi diversity was computed with the R vegan package. CDR3 similarity networks were built from amino acid triplet string-kernel similarity, connecting CDR3s with pairwise similarity above 0.82. TCRdb cleaned the public reads at Q25 with fastp, built clones with MiXCR and kept in-frame beta chains. A single entry per CDR3 protein holds the most common genes and DNA from its merged rows. What appears here as the V and J calls and clone size reflects TCRdb's work, not the paper's. For this sample there are roughly 110,000 distinct CDR3 sequences; roughly 10% appear just once. The ten largest account for 20% to 25% of the sample.

The input for sequencing was PBMCs, taken at follow-up. Here the chain combines TRBV29-1 and TRBJ1-1, with a tentative D gene TRBD1 over 6 matching bases. The receptor's source is a female donor with early-stage non-small cell lung cancer. The bases are TGCAGCGGCTACAGGGCGGGCACTGAAGCTTTCTTT. Its protein reads: CSGYRAGTEAFF.